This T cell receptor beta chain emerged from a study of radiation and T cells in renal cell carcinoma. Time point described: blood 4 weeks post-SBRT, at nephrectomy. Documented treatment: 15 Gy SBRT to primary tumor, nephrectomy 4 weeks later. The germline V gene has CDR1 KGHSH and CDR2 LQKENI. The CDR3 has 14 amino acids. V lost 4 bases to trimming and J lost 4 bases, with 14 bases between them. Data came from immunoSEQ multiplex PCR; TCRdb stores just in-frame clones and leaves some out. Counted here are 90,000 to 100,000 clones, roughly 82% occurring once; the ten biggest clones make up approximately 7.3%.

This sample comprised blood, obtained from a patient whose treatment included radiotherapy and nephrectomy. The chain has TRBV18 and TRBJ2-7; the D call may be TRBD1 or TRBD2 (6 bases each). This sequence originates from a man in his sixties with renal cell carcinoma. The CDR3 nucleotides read TGTGCCAGCTCACTTCGGGGGCCGCCGTACGAGCAGTACTTC. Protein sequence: CASSLRGPPYEQYF.